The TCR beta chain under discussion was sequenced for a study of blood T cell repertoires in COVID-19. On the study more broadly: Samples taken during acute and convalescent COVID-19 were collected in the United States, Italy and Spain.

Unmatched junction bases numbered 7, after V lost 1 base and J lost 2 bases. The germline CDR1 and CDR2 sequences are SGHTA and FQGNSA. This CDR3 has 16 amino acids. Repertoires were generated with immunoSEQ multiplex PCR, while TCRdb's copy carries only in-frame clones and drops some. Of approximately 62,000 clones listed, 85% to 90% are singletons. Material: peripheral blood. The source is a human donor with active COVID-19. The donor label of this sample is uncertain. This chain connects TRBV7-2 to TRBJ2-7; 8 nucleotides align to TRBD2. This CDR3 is CASSLGRASGPYEQYF. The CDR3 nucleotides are TGTGCCAGCAGCTTAGGGCGTGCTAGCGGGCCCTACGAGCAGTACTTC.